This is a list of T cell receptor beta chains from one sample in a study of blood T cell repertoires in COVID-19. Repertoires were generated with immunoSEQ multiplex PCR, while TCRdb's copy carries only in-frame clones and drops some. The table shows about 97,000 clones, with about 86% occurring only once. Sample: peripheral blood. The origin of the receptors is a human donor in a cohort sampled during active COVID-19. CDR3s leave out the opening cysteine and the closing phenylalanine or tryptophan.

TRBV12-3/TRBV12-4	ASSSQGRYEQY
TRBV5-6	ASSLGVPGIEQF
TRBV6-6	ASSYSEGHYGYT
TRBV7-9	ASSFLGQANTEAF
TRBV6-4	ASSDLPSLNTGELF
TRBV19	ASSRQVGVNSPLH
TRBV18	ASSPGTAYEQY
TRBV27	ASSLGREVEQY
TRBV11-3	ASSGRDTNYNEQF
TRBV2	ASSIDRERLTYEQY
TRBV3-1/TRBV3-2	ASSQNRAGAETQY
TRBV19	ASSWGLVPSYEQY
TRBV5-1	ASSTSTTGGVGYT
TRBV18	ASSPRTGRETQY
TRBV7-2	ASSPGNQPQH
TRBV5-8	ASSLGEWGLGNTIY
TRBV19	ASSIVTGTTQETQY
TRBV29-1	SVDGQGIEQY
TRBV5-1	ASSLAGTVNEKLF
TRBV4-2	ASSQEGTKYNEQF
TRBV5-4	ASSYPSNNSPLH
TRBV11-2	ASSLQGTAMGTQY
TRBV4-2	ASSQDERDTQY
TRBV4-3	ASSQERAGAPF
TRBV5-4	ASSLGESGTGRATLGQY
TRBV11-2	ASSLDPGTGGNTIY
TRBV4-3	ASSQESWETQY
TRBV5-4	ASSPGLAGGLRDTQY
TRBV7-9	ASSLEPSRVNEQF
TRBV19	ASSIAGGLSYEQY
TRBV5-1	ASSGSGDYQETQY
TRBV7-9	ASSLAGTGKNSPLH
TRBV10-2	ASSRTGGYEQY
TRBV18	ASSWGEGNSPLH
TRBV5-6	ASSLSGRDTGELF
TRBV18	ASSPGGDQPQH
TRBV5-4	ASTPGQAYGYT
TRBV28	ASSLLTNQPQH
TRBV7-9	ASSLGQYNEQF
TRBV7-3	ASSSRTSGGTGELF
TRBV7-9	ASSAITGKNEQF
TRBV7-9	ASSLLTARNTEAF
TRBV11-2	ASSFLDRGFEQY
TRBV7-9	ASSRLGLAGVGVKETQY
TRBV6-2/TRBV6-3	ASSYPALAGEGTDTQY
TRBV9	ASSVGTSGSYNEQF
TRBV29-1	SVPGGQPNTEAF
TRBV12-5	ASGPRDNEQF
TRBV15	ATSSGASGINEQF
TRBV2	ASRQQPNYGYT
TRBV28	ASKNVFPVRTGFFTEAF
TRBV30	AWSVFLAGGRETQY